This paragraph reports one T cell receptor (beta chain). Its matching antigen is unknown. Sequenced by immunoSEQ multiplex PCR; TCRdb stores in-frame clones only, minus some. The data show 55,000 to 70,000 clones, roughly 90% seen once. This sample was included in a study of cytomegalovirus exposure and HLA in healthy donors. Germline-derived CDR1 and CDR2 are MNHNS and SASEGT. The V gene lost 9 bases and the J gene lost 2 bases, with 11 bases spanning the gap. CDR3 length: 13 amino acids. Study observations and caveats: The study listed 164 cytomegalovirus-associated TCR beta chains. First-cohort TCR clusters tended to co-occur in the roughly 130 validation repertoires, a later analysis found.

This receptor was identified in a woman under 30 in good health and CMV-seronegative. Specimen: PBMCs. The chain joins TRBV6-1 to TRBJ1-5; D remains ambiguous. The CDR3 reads CASKPGGNQPQHF. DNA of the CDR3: TGTGCCAGTAAACCCGGGGGCAATCAGCCCCAGCATTTT.